This note documents a single T cell receptor beta chain sequence. The data derive from a study of blood T cell repertoires in COVID-19. The trim removed 3 bases at V and 12 bases at J, leaving 5 bases unmatched. The CDR3 extends over 12 amino acids. Germline CDR1 reads MGHDK; CDR2 reads SYGVNS. Assay used: immunoSEQ multiplex PCR; TCRdb lists only in-frame clones, some missing. The sample includes 150,000 to 200,000 clones, 85% to 90% of them seen just once. The TCR was taken from a man younger than 30 with active or convalescent COVID-19. Material for sequencing was peripheral blood. The chain links TRBV25-1 to TRBJ2-1; TRBD1 aligns across 7 bases. The CDR3 loop reads CASSEGQPAQFF. The DNA for the CDR3 is TGTGCCAGCAGTGAGGGACAGCCGGCGCAGTTCTTC. Complete variable domain (other parts from reference TRBV25-1 and TRBJ2-1): EADIYQTPRYLVIGTGKKITLECSQTMGHDKMYWYQQDPGMELHLIHYSYGVNSTEKGDLSSESTVSRIRTEHFPLTLESARPSHTSQYLCASSEGQPAQFFGPGTRLTVL.